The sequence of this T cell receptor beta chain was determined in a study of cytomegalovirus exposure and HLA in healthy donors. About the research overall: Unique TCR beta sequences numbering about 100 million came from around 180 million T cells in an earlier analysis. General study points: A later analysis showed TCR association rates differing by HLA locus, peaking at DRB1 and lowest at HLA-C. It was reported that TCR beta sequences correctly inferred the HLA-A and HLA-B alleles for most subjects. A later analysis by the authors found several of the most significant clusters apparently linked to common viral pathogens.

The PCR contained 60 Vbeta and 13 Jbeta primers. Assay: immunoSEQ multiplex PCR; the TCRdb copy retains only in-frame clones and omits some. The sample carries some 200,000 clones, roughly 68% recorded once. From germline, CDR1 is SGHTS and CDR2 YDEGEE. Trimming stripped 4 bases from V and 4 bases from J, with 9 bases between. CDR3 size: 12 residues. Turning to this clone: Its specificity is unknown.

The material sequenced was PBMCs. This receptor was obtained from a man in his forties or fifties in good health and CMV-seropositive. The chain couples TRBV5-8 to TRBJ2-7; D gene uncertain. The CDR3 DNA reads TGTGCCAGCAGCCTCCTGTTGTACGAGCAGTACTTC. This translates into CASSLLLYEQYF.